This TCR beta chain comes out of a study of T cell repertoires in ileal Crohn's disease. Overall study: Patients had a median approximately 7.8-year disease duration, and approximately 35% were active smokers.

Only a few counts were recorded for this clone. The antigen is not known. Germline V gene lookup returns CDR1 MDHEN and CDR2 SYDVKM. Deletions cut 5 bases from V and 10 bases from J, with 18 bases between. The CDR3 contains 15 residues. Using immunoSEQ multiplex PCR, the repertoire was profiled, and TCRdb retains in-frame clones only, with some absent. This table has some 10,000 clones, about 70% appearing once. Broader study findings: Endoscopic recurrence occurred in every patient whose clonality exceeded 26.8%. High-frequency clones were more common in sorted CD8 than CD4 cells.

V and J are TRBV28 and TRBJ1-6; tentative D call: TRBD1 (5 bases). The clonotype was recovered from an adult with Crohn's disease. Sequenced sample: ileal tissue. The CDR3 protein is CASSPSGGRGSPLHF. The CDR3 DNA reads as TGTGCCAGCAGTCCGTCGGGGGGGAGAGGGTCACCCCTCCACTTT.